Listed here are 6 T cell receptor beta chains from one sample, sequenced in a study of blood T cells in healthy people across ages. Sample-barcoded 5' priming and a J-beta primer mix drove a second PCR of roughly 6 to 12 cycles. MiXCR, run by TCRdb on the 5' RACE reads, gives a single entry per CDR3 protein. The table lists 750,000 to 950,000 distinct CDR3 sequences, 53% of them singletons. Sequencing input: blood. All receptors come from a man older than 75 in good health.

This clonotype has more than one count but fewer than ten. The genes are TRBV7-3 and TRBJ1-2, with D possibly being TRBD1 (5 bases). Germline CDR1 and CDR2: SGHTA and FQGTGA. The CDR3 has 13 amino acids. V gave up 5 bases and J gave up 3 bases, with 10 bases separating them. Here the CDR3 reads CASSLRADYGYTF. The CDR3 DNA sequence: TGTGCCAGCAGCCTCAGGGCGGACTATGGCTACACCTTC.

The J gene is TRBJ2-4, the V gene TRBV12-3 or TRBV12-4; TRBD2 agrees at 7 bases. The CDR3 has 16 amino acids. V trimming: 9 bases; J trimming: 9 bases; junction bases outside the gene matches: 20. The CDR3 spells CASRPWPRERGGIQYF. CDR3 DNA sequence: TGTGCCAGTAGGCCATGGCCCCGCGAGCGGGGAGGCATTCAGTACTTC.

The chain uses TRBV6-1 and TRBJ2-5; 8 bases fit TRBD1. The ends lost 7 bases at V and 3 bases at J; junction bases unmatched: 4. The CDR3 has 13 amino acids. The V gene's germline CDR1 is MNHNS and CDR2 SASEGT. Written as DNA, the CDR3 is TGTGCCAGCACTCGGACAGGGAAAGAGACCCAGTACTTC. Its translation: CASTRTGKETQYF.

This clonotype is classed as medium-sized (0.01 to 0.1%). This chain uses TRBV6-2 or TRBV6-3 with TRBJ1-1, with D possibly TRBD1 on 5 matching bases. This CDR3 has 12 amino acids. Germline V lookup: CDR1 MNHEY, CDR2 SVGEGT. V shed 6 bases and J shed 4 bases, with 9 bases lying between them. The CDR3 protein is CASRRGGTEAFF. The DNA for the CDR3 is TGTGCCAGCAGGAGGGGAGGCACTGAAGCTTTCTTT.

The rearrangement uses TRBV30 and TRBJ2-7; D is uncertain. The end of the DNA aligns better with TRBJ2-4, so the J call may be wrong. The length of the CDR3 is 12 residues. The germline V gene has CDR1 GTSNPN and CDR2 SVGIG (reference sequence). CDR3 DNA sequence: TGTGCCTGGACCCTGGCAGGCGGCATTCAGTACTTC. Amino acids: CAWTLAGGIQYF.

A word on this clonotype: Likely a read error: the CDR3 ends without its conserved phenylalanine or tryptophan. Because the CDR3's place on the DNA is in doubt, the DNA is left out and the CDR3 is given as listed by TCRdb. The V call is TRBV7-9, the J call TRBJ2-5; the table calls TRBD1, which could not be checked here. CDR1 and CDR2 (germline): SEHNR, FQNEAQ (reference sequence). The CDR3 adds up to 14 amino acids, both ends counted. The CDR3 loop reads CASSLGAPGGTFGS.